The clone carrying this TCR beta chain was seen only once. Its cognate antigen is unknown. This specimen belongs to a study of Ad26.COV2.S vaccination and SARS-CoV-2 variants. Study information: The COV1001 Ad26.COV2.S trial arm included the donor. The study, taken as a whole, reports: Vaccinees reportedly had broad spike-specific CD8+ and CD4+ T cell responses.

As to treatment: 19 received Ad26.COV2.S at low or high dose, single or two shots; 5 received placebo; per-sample allocation not given. The study sampled participants on day 63 after the first vaccine or placebo injection. Spike of the Wuhan-strain SARS-CoV-2 was expressed by an Ad26 vector, which formed the vaccine. The CDR3 is 14 amino acids. Germline loops: CDR1 SGHRS, CDR2 YFSETQ. Trimming left V 1 base short and J 3 bases short, with 8 bases between. TCRdb's table, derived via immunoSEQ multiplex PCR, lists solely in-frame clones and lacks some. The sample lists some 300,000 clones, 85% to 90% occurring once.

Sequenced here: peripheral blood, sampled in a trial of Ad26.COV2.S vaccine versus placebo. The receptor was derived from a person between 18 and 65 years old who received the Ad26.COV2.S COVID-19 vaccine or a placebo. The chain employs TRBV5-1 and TRBJ2-1, with D possibly matching TRBD2 (6 bases). CDR3 amino acids: CASSLQTSYNEQFF. CDR3 sequence (DNA): TGCGCCAGCAGCTTGCAGACTAGCTACAATGAGCAGTTCTTC.